There are many counts of the clone carrying this TCR beta chain. The CDR3 is made up of 16 amino acids. In germline, CDR1 is MDHEN, CDR2 SYDVKM. The germline V and J ends were trimmed by 0 bases and 4 bases, with 12 bases remaining between them. The PBMCs were taken from less than 11 ml of fresh peripheral blood. Authors of the study amplified TCR beta CDR3 regions from RNA transcripts. In the first-round RT-PCR of the TCR CDR3, the HTBI primer set was used. A single record per CDR3 protein comes from TCRdb applying MiXCR to the multiplex PCR reads. The data contain about 550,000 distinct CDR3 sequences, around 20% of them seen just once; the ten biggest clones take up approximately 25%. This sample is drawn from a study of T cells in Graves' hyperthyroidism and ophthalmopathy.

The rearrangement joins TRBV28 to TRBJ2-2, with D tentatively TRBD1 (6 bases). Sequenced sample: blood. The sequence was collected from a man between 18 and 35 years old with Graves' hyperthyroidism. CDR3 loop: CASSLWGAPSTGELFF. In DNA, the CDR3 is TGTGCCAGCAGTTTATGGGGGGCGCCTAGCACCGGGGAGCTGTTTTTT.